What follows are 10 T cell receptor beta chains derived from one specimen sequenced in a study of blood T cell repertoires in COVID-19. The table came from immunoSEQ multiplex PCR; TCRdb's copy has only in-frame clones and leaves some out. The profile covers 61,000 or so clones, with about 90% appearing a single time and about a fifth taken by the ten largest. The sample consisted of peripheral blood. All receptors derive from a woman in her 50s with active or convalescent COVID-19.

This chain uses TRBV5-6 with TRBJ2-7, with 11 bases fitting TRBD2. The V and J ends lost 4 bases and 2 bases, in that order; junction bases with no gene match: 8. Per germline, CDR1 SGHDT and CDR2 YYEEEE. The CDR3 covers 16 residues. The CDR3 sequence: CASSPKTSGMAYEQYF. In DNA form, the CDR3 reads TGTGCCAGCAGCCCCAAGACTAGCGGGATGGCCTACGAGCAGTACTTC.

The chain is built from TRBV5-1 and TRBJ2-2, with a tentative D call TRBD1 (5 bases). Looked up from germline, CDR1 is SGHRS and CDR2 is YFSETQ. The germline V and J ends were trimmed by 0 bases and 1 base, with 10 bases remaining between them. The CDR3 loop spans 16 amino acids. CDR3 protein: CASSLASGMNTGELFF. DNA for the CDR3: TGCGCCAGCAGCTTGGCCTCAGGGATGAACACCGGGGAGCTGTTTTTT. Filled out from reference TRBV5-1 and TRBJ2-2, the complete variable domain reads KAGVTQTPRYLIKTRGQQVTLSCSPISGHRSVSWYQQTPGQGLQFLFEYFSETQRNKGNFPGRFSGRQFSNSRSEMNVSTLELGDSALYLCASSLASGMNTGELFFGEGSRLTVL.

The chain's CDR3 is CASSQSGAPPNSPLHF. The CDR3 coding sequence is TGTGCCAGCAGCCAATCGGGGGCTCCCCCAAATTCACCCCTCCACTTT. The chain joins TRBV16 to TRBJ1-6; maybe TRBD1 (6 bases). V was trimmed by 0 bases and J by 7 bases, leaving 13 bases between them. The CDR3 sequence is 16 residues long. The V gene's germline CDR1 is KGHSY and CDR2 FQNENV.

This sequence joins TRBV10-3 and TRBJ2-1; the D gene is possibly TRBD2 (6 bases). Germline CDR1 reads ENHRY; CDR2 reads SYGVKD. The CDR3 is 15 amino acids. Trimming left V 2 bases short and J 2 bases short, with 10 bases between. The CDR3 sequence is CAISERERAYNEQFF. CDR3 nucleotides: TGTGCCATCAGTGAGCGGGAGAGGGCCTACAATGAGCAGTTCTTC.

J is TRBJ2-6 and V is TRBV7-9, with TRBD1 matching 7 bases. The CDR3 has 13 residues. CDR1 SEHNR and CDR2 FQNEAQ come from the germline V gene (reference sequence). J was trimmed by 13 bases and V by 4 bases; bases with no gene match: 7. CDR3 sequence reads: CASSSRQDRVLTF. The CDR3 DNA follows: TGTGCCAGCAGCTCCAGACAGGACAGGGTCCTGACTTTC.

The genes are TRBV5-1 and TRBJ2-5; D might be TRBD2 (6 bases). Germline V gene data show CDR1 as SGHRS and CDR2 as YFSETQ. The CDR3 runs to 15 residues. V was shortened by 5 bases and J by 3 bases, with 17 bases between the two germline ends. The CDR3, as DNA: TGCGCCAGCAGTCTAGGACTAAGGTCGGAAGAGACCCAGTACTTC. This sequence encodes CASSLGLRSEETQYF.

The chain is built from TRBV7-9 and TRBJ1-3; D gene unclear. Germline assignment: CDR1 SEHNR and CDR2 FQNEAQ (reference sequence). The V end was cut by 2 bases, the J end by 3 bases, with 11 bases between. The CDR3 has 15 residues. Here the CDR3 DNA reads TGTGCCAGCAGCTTATCCTCAAGAGGTGGAAACACCATATATTTT. It is translated as CASSLSSRGGNTIYF.

The rearrangement links TRBV19 to TRBJ1-2, with 10 positions matching TRBD1. This CDR3 region has 15 residues. Trimming removed 6 bases from V and 6 bases from J; junction bases left unmatched: 10. Germline V lookup: CDR1 LNHDA, CDR2 SQIVND (reference sequence). The CDR3 sequence is CASSDATGGMNGYTF. Written as DNA, the CDR3 is TGTGCCAGTAGCGATGCGACAGGGGGCATGAATGGCTACACCTTC.

The rearrangement joins TRBV20-1 to TRBJ2-7; the D is unclear. Between the trimmed V and J ends, which lost 3 bases and 7 bases, there was a span of 10 bases. From germline, CDR1 is DFQATT and CDR2 SNEGSKA (reference sequence). The CDR3 runs 11 residues. In DNA, the CDR3 is TGCAGTGCTAGTCCCCTGACAGAGCAGTACTTC. Its translation is CSASPLTEQYF.

This chain links TRBV6-2 or TRBV6-3 with TRBJ2-3, with 8 bases identical to TRBD2. CDR3 length equals 18 residues. With 6 bases clipped from V and 3 bases from J, the junction kept 17 bases outside the gene matches. CDR1 and CDR2 (germline): MNHEY, SVGEGT. Written as DNA, the CDR3 is TGTGCCAGCAGCCTGTCGCGGGAGGTCGGGTGGTGGACAGATACGCAGTATTTT. This gives the protein CASSLSREVGWWTDTQYF.